This is a list of T cell receptor beta chains from one sample in a study of shared clonotypes between healthy human individuals. Generated by immunoSEQ multiplex PCR, the TCRdb table keeps only in-frame clones and is missing some. Of 1.4 million to 1.5 million clones in the sample, roughly 96% were seen once. Specimen: naive CD4+ T cells sorted from blood. The receptors come from a man aged 30-40 years in good health. CDR3s include the opening cysteine and the closing phenylalanine or tryptophan. The D gene is left open where the match is weak. Rows give clone size only sometimes, using once, few, many, or a class for an expanded clone.

>TRBV5-1|TRBJ2-7|TRBD2|.
TGCGCCAGCAGCATTAGCGGGAGAGGCCCCTACGAGCAGTACTTC
CASSISGRGPYEQYF
>TRBV19|TRBJ1-2|.|.
TGTGCCAGTAGTACCAGGGTCGGCTACACCTTC
CASSTRVGYTF
>TRBV5-4|TRBJ2-5|TRBD1|.
TGTGCCAGCAGCTTACGGGACAGGAGTCAGGTTGGAGAGACCCAGTACTTC
CASSLRDRSQVGETQYF
>TRBV7-9|TRBJ2-5|.|.
TGTGCCAGCAGCTTAGTAGTTGAGACCCAGTACTTC
CASSLVVETQYF
>TRBV11-2|TRBJ2-4|.|.
TGTGCCAGCAGCCCAGACATCATACATGGCAAAAACATTCAGTACTTC
CASSPDIIHGKNIQYF
>TRBV29-1|TRBJ2-2|.|.
TGCAGCGTTGATACTCCTGAAGGGGTGGACGGGGAGCTGTTTTTT
CSVDTPEGVDGELFF
>TRBV11-2|TRBJ2-7|.|.
TGTGCCAGCAGCCGCACTTCTAGGACGTACGAGCAGTACTTC
CASSRTSRTYEQYF
>TRBV29-1|TRBJ2-3|.|.
TGCAGCGTTGAAATACGAGGTTCTAGCACAGATACGCAGTATTTT
CSVEIRGSSTDTQYF
>TRBV28|TRBJ1-1|.|.
TGTGCCAGCAGTCCTCATCGGGGGTCGGGCACTGAAGCTTTCTTT
CASSPHRGSGTEAFF
>TRBV6-5|TRBJ2-7|TRBD2|.
TGTGCCAGCAGTTACCAGCGGGGGGGGCACTACGAGCAGTACTTC
CASSYQRGGHYEQYF
>TRBV30|TRBJ1-2|.|.
TGTGCCTGGAGTCCCGGAACCGCGGGTGGGGGCTACACCTTC
CAWSPGTAGGGYTF
>TRBV27|TRBJ2-7|.|.
TGTGCCAGCAGCTCCTACTACGAGCAGTACTTC
CASSSYYEQYF
>TRBV9|TRBJ2-1|TRBD2|.
TGTGCCAGCAGCGCAGCGGGAGTTGTCTCAATAGGTGAGCAGTTCTTC
CASSAAGVVSIGEQFF
>TRBV7-9|TRBJ2-1|.|.
TGTGCCAGCAGCACCCCCACCGCTTCGTTCCGGGGCTCCTACAATGAGCAGTTCTTC
CASSTPTASFRGSYNEQFF
>TRBV2|TRBJ2-7|.|.
TGTGCCAGCAGTGTTGGTCCGAGGCTCCACGAGCAGTACTTC
CASSVGPRLHEQYF
>TRBV18|TRBJ2-2|TRBD1|.
TGTGCCAGCTCACTCGGGACAGGGGCGAGCACCGGGGAGCTGTTTTTT
CASSLGTGASTGELFF
>TRBV14|TRBJ2-2|TRBD2|.
TGTGCCAGCAGCCAAGATGGGGTACTAGCGGGACTCGTCGGGGAGCTGTTTTTT
CASSQDGVLAGLVGELFF
>TRBV18|TRBJ2-7|TRBD1|.
TGTGCCAGCTCATCCTGGACAGGGGGGAATTTGGGCGAGCAGTACTTC
CASSSWTGGNLGEQYF
>TRBV6-5|TRBJ2-1|TRBD2|.
TGTGCCAGCAAGCGGGACTCCTACAATGAGCAGTTCTTC
CASKRDSYNEQFF
>TRBV28|TRBJ1-2|.|.
TGTGCCAGCAGTTTAGTGGCCCCCACTTATGGCTACACCTTC
CASSLVAPTYGYTF
>TRBV10-2|TRBJ2-7|.|.
TGCGCCAGCAGTGAAAGGGACCGAAGATGGGAGCAGTACTTC
CASSERDRRWEQYF
>TRBV5-4|TRBJ2-7|TRBD1|.
TGTGCCAGCAGCCTCTACGGACAGGCGAGCTCCTACGAGCAGTACTTC
CASSLYGQASSYEQYF
>TRBV19|TRBJ1-5|.|.
TGTGCCAGTAGTATTTCAGGGGCGGGCCAGCCCCAGCATTTT
CASSISGAGQPQHF
>TRBV10-3|TRBJ2-2|.|once
TGTGCCATCAGTGACGCGCGACAGCTCACCGGGGAGCTGTTTTTT
CAISDARQLTGELFF
>TRBV2|TRBJ2-7|.|.
TGTGCCAGCAGTGAAACAGCGCTAAGCTCCTACGAGCAGTACTTC
CASSETALSSYEQYF
>TRBV7-2|TRBJ1-1|TRBD1|.
TGTGCCAGCAGCTTCGGACAGGGGTTGAACACTGAAGCTTTCTTT
CASSFGQGLNTEAFF
>TRBV6-5|TRBJ2-1|.|.
TGTGCCAGCAGCCAGGGTGTTTACTACAATGAGCAGTTCTTC
CASSQGVYYNEQFF
>TRBV7-6|TRBJ2-3|.|.
TGTGCCAGCAGCCCCTCTGTGAGGAGCGGAACCACAGATACGCAGTATTTT
CASSPSVRSGTTDTQYF
>TRBV5-6|TRBJ2-1|TRBD2|.
TGTGCCAGCAGCTTGTATCTAGCGGGGTACAATGAGCAGTTCTTC
CASSLYLAGYNEQFF
>TRBV5-4|TRBJ1-1|.|once
TGTGCCAGCAGCTTGGTGGCCCAGGGGCGGACTGAAGCTTTCTTT
CASSLVAQGRTEAFF
>TRBV28|TRBJ2-7|.|.
TGTGCCAGCAGTTTGTGGGGGAGTGGGTACGAGCAGTACTTC
CASSLWGSGYEQYF
>TRBV5-1|TRBJ2-3|TRBD1|.
TGCGCCAGCAGCACGGGACAGGGACCAGATACGCAGTATTTT
CASSTGQGPDTQYF
>TRBV5-4|TRBJ2-3|.|.
TGTGCCAGCAGCTTTCCGCCTGGGGATACGCAGTATTTT
CASSFPPGDTQYF
>TRBV6-6|TRBJ2-7|TRBD1|.
TGTGCCAGCAGGGCCCCGTTGGGACAGGTCTACGAGCAGTACTTC
CASRAPLGQVYEQYF
>TRBV15|TRBJ2-3|.|once
TGTGCCACCAGCAGAGAACCGGGCACAGATACGCAGTATTTT
CATSREPGTDTQYF
>TRBV23-1|TRBJ2-3|.|.
TGCGCCAGCAGTCAATATTCCGGGTCCATCACAGATACGCAGTATTTT
CASSQYSGSITDTQYF
>TRBV18|TRBJ2-1|TRBD1|.
TGTGCCAGCTCAACTAAGACAGGGAGCTCCTACAATGAGCAGTTCTTC
CASSTKTGSSYNEQFF
>TRBV6-5|TRBJ2-7|TRBD1|.
TGTGCCAGCAGGCCAAAGACAGGGGGCATCTACGAGCAGTACTTC
CASRPKTGGIYEQYF
>TRBV6-4|TRBJ1-5|TRBD1|.
TGTGCCAGCAGTGTTATCTCCAGGGGGGAGGTTCAGCCCCAGCATTTT
CASSVISRGEVQPQHF
>TRBV7-3|TRBJ1-2|TRBD1|.
TGTGCCAGCAGCCCCGGGACAGCTAACTATGGCTACACCTTC
CASSPGTANYGYTF
>TRBV18|TRBJ1-4|.|.
TGTGCCAGCTCACACCGTAATCCCCGACAGGCGGCTAATGAAAAACTGTTTTTT
CASSHRNPRQAANEKLFF
>TRBV5-5|TRBJ1-5|.|.
TGTGCCAGCAGCTTGAACAGTAATCAGCCCCAGCATTTT
CASSLNSNQPQHF
>TRBV2|TRBJ1-6|TRBD1|.
TGTGCCAGCAGTGAGGATGCGAAGGGGGCAGGATCACCCCTCCACTTT
CASSEDAKGAGSPLHF